These 8 T cell receptor beta chains were all obtained from the same sample, sequenced in a study of blood T cells in healthy people across ages. It was with a sample-barcoded 5' primer and a J-beta primer mix that a second PCR of roughly 6 to 12 cycles was run. Each CDR3 protein gets one entry after TCRdb re-called the 5' RACE reads with MiXCR. Among more than 700,000 distinct CDR3 sequences listed, 40% to 65% were seen once. Sequenced input: blood. These receptors came from a man of 80 years or more in good health.

This clonotype was found many times. This chain joins TRBV20-1 and TRBJ1-6, with D perhaps matching TRBD1 (5 bases). The ends were cut back, 1 base at V and 8 bases at J, with 12 bases in the middle. This CDR3 contains 14 residues. The germline gives CDR1 DFQATT, CDR2 SNEGSKA (reference sequence). CDR3 bases: TGCAGTGCTAGAGTCGGGCAGGGATATTCACCCCTCCACTTT. Its protein product is CSARVGQGYSPLHF.

This rearrangement joins TRBV5-1 to TRBJ2-1; 10 nucleotides line up with TRBD1. CDR3 length: 16 residues. The junction had 9 bases not matched to a gene; V was cut back by 4 bases and J by 5 bases. The V gene's germline CDR1 is SGHRS and CDR2 YFSETQ. For the CDR3, the DNA is TGCGCCAGCAGCGTTTCCGGGACAGGGGCCGACAATGAGCAGTTCTTC. This translates into CASSVSGTGADNEQFF.

The V gene is TRBV18, the J gene TRBJ2-7; 14 bases agree with TRBD2. Germline values: CDR1 KGHSH, CDR2 LQKENI. The CDR3 is 15 residues long. V shed 8 bases and J 5 bases; nucleotides not matched to a gene: 8. The CDR3 region is CASTGLAGGGNEQYF. Written as DNA, the CDR3 is TGTGCCAGCACAGGACTAGCGGGAGGAGGCAACGAGCAGTACTTC.

This clonotype was seen a handful of times. The J gene is TRBJ2-4, the V gene TRBV12-3 or TRBV12-4; D may be TRBD2 (5 bases). The CDR3 covers 14 residues. V lost 4 bases to trimming and J lost 9 bases, with 16 bases between them. The CDR3 DNA reads as TGTGCCAGCAGTTCCTCGGGGTCAGTCACCATTCAGTACTTC. Encoded protein: CASSSSGSVTIQYF.

Regarding this clonotype: An end of the junction differs from the germline gene, which may be a read error. The chain combines TRBV20-1 with TRBJ2-5; D unresolved. The CDR3 is 12 amino acids. Germline CDR1 reads DFQATT; CDR2 reads SNEGSKA (reference sequence). The CDR3 sequence is CSAAARSETLYF. In DNA form, the CDR3 reads TGCAGTGCTGCCGCCAGGTCGGAGACCCTGTACTTC.

This clonotype turned up a few times. V gene TRBV12-3 or TRBV12-4 combines with J gene TRBJ2-3; possibly TRBD2 for D (6 bases). The CDR3 runs to 12 residues. V lost 7 bases and J lost 8, with 13 bases in between. CDR3 amino acids: CASTWDFGTQYF. In nucleotides, the CDR3 is TGTGCCAGCACTTGGGACTTTGGTACGCAGTATTTT.

The CDR3 DNA sequence: TGTGCCAGCAACCCGACAGGAACCCAAGAGACCCAGTACTTC. This encodes CASNPTGTQETQYF. The rearrangement uses TRBV27 and TRBJ2-5, with a possible D match to TRBD1 (6 bases). The germline CDR1 and CDR2 sequences are MNHEY and SMNVEV (reference sequence). Between the trimmed V and J ends, which lost 7 bases and 1 base, there was a span of 13 bases. The CDR3 consists of 14 residues.

The chain recombines TRBV7-2 with TRBJ2-4; tentatively, D is TRBD1 (6 bases). The J call may be faulty, since TRBJ2-7 better matches the DNA end. The CDR3 extends over 14 amino acids. The V gene's germline CDR1 is SGHTA and CDR2 FQGNSA. The CDR3, as DNA: TGTGCCAGCAGCTTATGGTCAGGGGAGAGCGAGCAGTACTTC. Translating it yields CASSLWSGESEQYF.